This T cell receptor (beta chain) was identified in a study of T cell repertoires in cytomegalovirus infection. Study in general: Carrying CMV and the relevant HLA type showed in public TCR beta signatures.

Trimming removed 5 bases from V and 9 bases from J; junction bases left unmatched: 7. This CDR3 has 15 residues. Germline V CDR1 and CDR2: SEHNR, FQNEAQ (reference sequence). TCRdb reprocessed the reads with MiXCR, giving one entry per CDR3 protein. The sample records 110,000 or so distinct CDR3 sequences, 30% being singletons. On this clonotype: What it binds is unknown.

The material sequenced was CD8+ T cells from cultured PBMCs, taken from culture after CMV antigen stimulation. This sequence originates from a human donor in good health (CMV status not recorded). Some clones in this sample may be carry-over from other donors' samples. The chain has TRBV7-9 and TRBJ2-3, with 14 bases identical to TRBD2. CDR3 sequence reads: CASSIGTSGGPTQYF. CDR3 DNA: TGTGCCAGCAGCATCGGGACTAGCGGGGGCCCCACGCAGTATTTT.